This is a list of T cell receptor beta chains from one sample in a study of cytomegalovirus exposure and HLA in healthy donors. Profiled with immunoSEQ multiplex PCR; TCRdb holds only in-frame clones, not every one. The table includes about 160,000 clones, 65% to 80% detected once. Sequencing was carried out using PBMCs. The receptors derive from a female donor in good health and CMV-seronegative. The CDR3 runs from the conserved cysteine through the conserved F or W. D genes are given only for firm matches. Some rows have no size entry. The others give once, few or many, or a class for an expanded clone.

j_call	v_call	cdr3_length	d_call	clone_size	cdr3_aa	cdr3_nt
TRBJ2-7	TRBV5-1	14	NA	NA	CASSKEQGTYEQYF	TGCGCCAGCAGCAAAGAACAGGGTACCTACGAGCAGTACTTC
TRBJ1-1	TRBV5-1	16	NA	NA	CASSLGKGEGNTEAFF	TGCGCCAGCAGCTTGGGGAAGGGGGAAGGGAACACTGAAGCTTTCTTT
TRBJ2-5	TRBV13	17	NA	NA	CASSLYGRGQSSETQYF	TGTGCCAGCAGCTTATATGGTCGTGGACAGTCGTCAGAGACCCAGTACTTC
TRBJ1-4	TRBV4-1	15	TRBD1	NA	CASSHVQGADEKLFF	TGCGCCAGCAGCCATGTACAGGGGGCGGATGAAAAACTGTTTTTT
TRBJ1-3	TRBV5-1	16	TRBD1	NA	CASSGTGGAPGNTIYF	TGCGCCAGCAGCGGGACAGGGGGCGCCCCGGGAAACACCATATATTTT
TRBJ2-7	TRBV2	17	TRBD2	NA	CASSPLETSGASYEQYF	TGTGCCAGCAGTCCTTTAGAAACTAGCGGAGCCTCCTACGAGCAGTACTTC
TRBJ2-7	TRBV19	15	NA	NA	CASSIDTGGSYEQYF	TGTGCCAGTAGTATAGATACGGGTGGCTCCTACGAGCAGTACTTC
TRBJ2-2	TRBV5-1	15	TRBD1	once	CASSLMTGDTGELFF	TGCGCCAGCAGCTTAATGACAGGGGATACCGGGGAGCTGTTTTTT
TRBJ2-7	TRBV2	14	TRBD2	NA	CASRGTSASYEQYF	TGTGCCAGCAGGGGGACTAGCGCCTCCTACGAGCAGTACTTC
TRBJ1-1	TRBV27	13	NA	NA	CASRGEGGTEAFF	TGTGCCAGCAGGGGGGAGGGGGGCACTGAAGCTTTCTTT